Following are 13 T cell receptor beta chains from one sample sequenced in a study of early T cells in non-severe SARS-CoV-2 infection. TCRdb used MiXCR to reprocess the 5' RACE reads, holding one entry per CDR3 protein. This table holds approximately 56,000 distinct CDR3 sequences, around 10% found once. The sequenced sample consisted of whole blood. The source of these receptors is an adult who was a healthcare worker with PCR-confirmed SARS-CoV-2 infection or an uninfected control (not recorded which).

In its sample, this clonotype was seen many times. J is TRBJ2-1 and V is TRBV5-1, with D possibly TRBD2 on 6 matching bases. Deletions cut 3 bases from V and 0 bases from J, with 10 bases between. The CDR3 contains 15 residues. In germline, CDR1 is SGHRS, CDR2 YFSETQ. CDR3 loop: CASSWDLRSYNEQFF. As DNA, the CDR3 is TGCGCCAGCAGCTGGGACTTACGCTCCTACAATGAGCAGTTCTTC.

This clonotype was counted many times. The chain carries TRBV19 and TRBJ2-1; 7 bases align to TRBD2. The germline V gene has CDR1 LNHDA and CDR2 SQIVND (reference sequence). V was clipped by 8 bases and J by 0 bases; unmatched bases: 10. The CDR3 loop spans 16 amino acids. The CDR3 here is CASGGGDASSYNEQFF. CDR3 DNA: TGTGCCAGTGGGGGGGGTGACGCCAGCTCCTACAATGAGCAGTTCTTC.

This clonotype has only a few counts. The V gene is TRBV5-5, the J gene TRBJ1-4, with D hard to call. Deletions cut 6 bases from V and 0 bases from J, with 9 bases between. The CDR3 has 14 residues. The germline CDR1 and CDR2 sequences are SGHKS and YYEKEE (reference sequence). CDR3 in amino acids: CASTDVATNEKLFF. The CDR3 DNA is TGTGCCAGCACTGATGTTGCAACTAATGAAAAACTGTTTTTT.

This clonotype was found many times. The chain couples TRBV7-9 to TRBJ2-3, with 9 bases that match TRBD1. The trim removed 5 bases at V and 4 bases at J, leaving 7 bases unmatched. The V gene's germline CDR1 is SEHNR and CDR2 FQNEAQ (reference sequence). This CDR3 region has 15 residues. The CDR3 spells CASSPPRDRADTQYF. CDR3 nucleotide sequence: TGTGCCAGCAGCCCGCCCCGGGACAGGGCAGATACGCAGTATTTT.

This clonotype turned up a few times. The CDR3 is CASTRTGAYNSPLHF. CDR3 bases: TGTGCCAGCACCCGGACAGGGGCCTATAATTCACCCCTCCACTTT. The gene calls are TRBV6-2 or TRBV6-3 and TRBJ1-6; 9 bases line up with TRBD1. The CDR3 consists of 15 residues. Germline assignment: CDR1 MNHEY and CDR2 SVGEGT. With V trimmed by 7 bases and J by 2 bases, 3 bases remained unmatched.

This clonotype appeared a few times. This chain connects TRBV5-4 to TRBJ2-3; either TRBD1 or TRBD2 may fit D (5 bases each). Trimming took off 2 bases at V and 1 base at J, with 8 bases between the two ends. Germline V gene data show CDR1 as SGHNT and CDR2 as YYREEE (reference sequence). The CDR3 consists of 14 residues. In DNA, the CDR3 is TGTGCCAGCAGCTTCCGGGACGGCACAGATACGCAGTATTTT. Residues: CASSFRDGTDTQYF.

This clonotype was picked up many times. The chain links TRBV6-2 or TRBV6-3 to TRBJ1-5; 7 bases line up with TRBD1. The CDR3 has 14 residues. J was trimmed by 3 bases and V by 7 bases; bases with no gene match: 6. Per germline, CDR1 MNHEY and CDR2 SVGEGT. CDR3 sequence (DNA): TGTGCCAGCACAAAGGGGGCCAACAATCAGCCCCAGCATTTT. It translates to CASTKGANNQPQHF.

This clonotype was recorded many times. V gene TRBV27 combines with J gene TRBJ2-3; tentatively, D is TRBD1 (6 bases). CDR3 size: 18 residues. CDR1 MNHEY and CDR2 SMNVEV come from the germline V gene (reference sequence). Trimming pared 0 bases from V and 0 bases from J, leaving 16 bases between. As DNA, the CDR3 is TGTGCCAGCAGTTTATCCGGCCAGGGGATCACTAGCACAGATACGCAGTATTTT. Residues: CASSLSGQGITSTDTQYF.

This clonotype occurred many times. The CDR3 loop reads CSVGPSGGNEQFF. CDR3 bases: TGCAGCGTTGGTCCTAGCGGGGGCAATGAGCAGTTCTTC. This chain uses TRBV29-1 with TRBJ2-1; 10 nucleotides match TRBD2. The CDR3 totals 13 residues. The germline gives CDR1 SQVTM, CDR2 ANQGSEA. The V and J ends lost 4 bases and 6 bases, in that order; junction bases with no gene match: 3.

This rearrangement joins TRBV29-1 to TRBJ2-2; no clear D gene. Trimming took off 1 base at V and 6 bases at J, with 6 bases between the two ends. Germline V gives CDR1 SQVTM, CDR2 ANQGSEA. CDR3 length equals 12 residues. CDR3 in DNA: TGCAGCGTTGAAGTGATTTCCGGGGAGCTGTTTTTT. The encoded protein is CSVEVISGELFF.

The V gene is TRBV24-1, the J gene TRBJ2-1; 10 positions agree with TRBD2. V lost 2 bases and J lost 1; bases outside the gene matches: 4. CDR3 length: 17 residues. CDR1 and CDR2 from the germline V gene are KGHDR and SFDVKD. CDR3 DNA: TGTGCCACCAGTGATTCCAGCGGGAGGGAGTCCTACAATGAGCAGTTCTTC. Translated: CATSDSSGRESYNEQFF.

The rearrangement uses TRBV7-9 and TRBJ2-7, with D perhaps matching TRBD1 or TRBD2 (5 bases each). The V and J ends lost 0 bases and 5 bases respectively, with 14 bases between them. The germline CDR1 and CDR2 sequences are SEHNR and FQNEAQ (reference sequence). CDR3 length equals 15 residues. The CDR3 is CASSLARGDLDEQYF. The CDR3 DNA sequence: TGTGCCAGCAGCTTAGCACGAGGGGACCTCGACGAGCAGTACTTC.

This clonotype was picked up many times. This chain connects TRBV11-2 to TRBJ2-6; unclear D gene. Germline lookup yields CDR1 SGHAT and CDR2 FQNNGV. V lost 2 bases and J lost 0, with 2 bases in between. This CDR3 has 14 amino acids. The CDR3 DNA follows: TGTGCCAGCAGCTTACTCTCTGGGGCCAACGTCCTGACTTTC. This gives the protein CASSLLSGANVLTF.